A single sample gave rise to the 11 T cell receptor beta chains below, sequenced in a study of lymphopenia after photon versus proton radiotherapy. Data came from immunoSEQ multiplex PCR; TCRdb stores just in-frame clones and leaves some out. The sample holds around 25,000 clones; more than 75% are singletons and the top ten take 0.65% to 0.85%. The source was peripheral blood, collected from a patient treated with photon-based radiotherapy. Receptor source: a woman between 50 and 59 years old with cholangiocarcinoma.

V usage is TRBV29-1 and J usage is TRBJ1-2; D call uncertain. CDR1 and CDR2 from the germline V gene are SQVTM and ANQGSEA. This CDR3 is built from 8 residues. With 7 bases removed from V and 9 bases from J, the gap between germline ends came to 6 bases. CDR3 residues: CSDDRYTF. The CDR3 DNA sequence: TGCAGCGATGACCGCTACACCTTC.

The CDR3 loop is CSVLYTEAFF. The CDR3 DNA reads TGCAGCGTTCTGTACACTGAAGCTTTCTTT. The chain has TRBV29-1 and TRBJ1-1; D gene uncertain. Germline CDR1 and CDR2: SQVTM and ANQGSEA. The CDR3 is made up of 10 amino acids. V lost 5 bases and J lost 3, with 4 bases in between.

The rearrangement joins TRBV27 to TRBJ1-2; D might be TRBD1 (6 bases). V lost 0 bases and J 0 bases, leaving 14 bases between the germline ends. The CDR3 runs 17 residues. The germline V gene encodes CDR1 MNHEY and CDR2 SMNVEV (reference sequence). For the CDR3, the DNA is TGTGCCAGCAGTTTATCCTGGACAGCTGATTCTAACTATGGCTACACCTTC. Translated: CASSLSWTADSNYGYTF.

The rearrangement joins TRBV7-9 to TRBJ1-1, with TRBD1 as a possible D gene (6 bases). V dropped 8 bases and J dropped 8 bases, with 12 bases sitting between them. The germline gives CDR1 SEHNR, CDR2 FQNEAQ (reference sequence). This CDR3 spans 11 amino acids. CDR3 in amino acids: CASAQGREAFF. The DNA for the CDR3 is TGTGCCAGCGCACAGGGCAGGGAAGCTTTCTTT.

The table lists this clone with a few counts. J is TRBJ2-2 and V is TRBV10-2, with TRBD2 identical over 14 bases. The V segment lost 2 bases and the J segment 7 bases; nucleotides outside the gene matches: 3. The CDR3 length is 16 residues. Germline CDR1 is WSHSY and CDR2 is SAAADI. CDR3 loop: CASSEGLAGGLGELFF. CDR3 in DNA: TGCGCCAGCAGTGAGGGACTAGCGGGGGGCCTCGGGGAGCTGTTTTTT.

V is TRBV4-3 and J is TRBJ1-2, with D tentatively TRBD1 (6 bases). The germline V and J ends were trimmed by 0 bases and 2 bases, with 10 bases remaining between them. The CDR3 is 15 residues long. Germline CDR1 reads LGHNA; CDR2 reads YSLEER. The CDR3 loop reads CASSQEDSGNYGYTF. Here the CDR3 DNA reads TGCGCCAGCAGCCAAGAGGACAGTGGGAACTATGGCTACACCTTC.

This chain links TRBV5-1 with TRBJ2-1, with TRBD1 matching 7 bases. The CDR3 has 15 residues. In germline, CDR1 is SGHRS, CDR2 YFSETQ. V lost 3 bases and J lost 8; bases outside the gene matches: 11. The CDR3 is CASSSVPTGFYEQFF. In DNA form, the CDR3 reads TGCGCCAGCAGCTCGGTGCCGACAGGGTTCTATGAGCAGTTCTTC. Variable domain in full (rest from reference TRBV5-1 and TRBJ2-1): KAGVTQTPRYLIKTRGQQVTLSCSPISGHRSVSWYQQTPGQGLQFLFEYFSETQRNKGNFPGRFSGRQFSNSRSEMNVSTLELGDSALYLCASSSVPTGFYEQFFGPGTRLTVL.

This chain uses TRBV18 with TRBJ1-1, with no clear D. In germline, CDR1 is KGHSH, CDR2 LQKENI. The V end was cut by 3 bases, the J end by 1 base, with 6 bases between. The CDR3 is 13 residues long. DNA for the CDR3: TGTGCCAGCTCACCTCGGGGGAACACTGAAGCTTTCTTT. Residues: CASSPRGNTEAFF.

The J gene is TRBJ2-7, the V gene TRBV5-5, with TRBD1 as a possible D gene (6 bases). CDR1 and CDR2 from the germline V gene are SGHKS and YYEKEE (reference sequence). The V and J ends lost 2 bases and 2 bases respectively, with 8 bases between them. This CDR3 is 13 amino acids long. The CDR3 nucleotides are TGTGCCAGCAGCTTTGGGGACACCTACGAGCAGTACTTC. Amino acid sequence: CASSFGDTYEQYF.

This chain connects TRBV5-4 to TRBJ2-1; a possible D gene is TRBD2 (6 bases). Germline values: CDR1 SGHNT, CDR2 YYREEE (reference sequence). CDR3 length: 14 amino acids. V was shortened by 4 bases and J by 9 bases, with 17 bases between the two germline ends. The CDR3 DNA sequence: TGTGCCAGCAGCCCCCAGAAAGTGGGGGGTGAGCAGTTCTTC. It codes for CASSPQKVGGEQFF.

The V and J genes are TRBV4-3 and TRBJ2-1; the D gene is possibly TRBD2 (5 bases). The germline gives CDR1 LGHNA, CDR2 YSLEER. The CDR3 loop spans 14 amino acids. Deletions cut 2 bases from V and 7 bases from J, with 12 bases between. This chain's CDR3 is CASSQWRTSNEQFF. CDR3 DNA sequence: TGCGCCAGCAGCCAATGGCGGACTTCTAATGAGCAGTTCTTC.